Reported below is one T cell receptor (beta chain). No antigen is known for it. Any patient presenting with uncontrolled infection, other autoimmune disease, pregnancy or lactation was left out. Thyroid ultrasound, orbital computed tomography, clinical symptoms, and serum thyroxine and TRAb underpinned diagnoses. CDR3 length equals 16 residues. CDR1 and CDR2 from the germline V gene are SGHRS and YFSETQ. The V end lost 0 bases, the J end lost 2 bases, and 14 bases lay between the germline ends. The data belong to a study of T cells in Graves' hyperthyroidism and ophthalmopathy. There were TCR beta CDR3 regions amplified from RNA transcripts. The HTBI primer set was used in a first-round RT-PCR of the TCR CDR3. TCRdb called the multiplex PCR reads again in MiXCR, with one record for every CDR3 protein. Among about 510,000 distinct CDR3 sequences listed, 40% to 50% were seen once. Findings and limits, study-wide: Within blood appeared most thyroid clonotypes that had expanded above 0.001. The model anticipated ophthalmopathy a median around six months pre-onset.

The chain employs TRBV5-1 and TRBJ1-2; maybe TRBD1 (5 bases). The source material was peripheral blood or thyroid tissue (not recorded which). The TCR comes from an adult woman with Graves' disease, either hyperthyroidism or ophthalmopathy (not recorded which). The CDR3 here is CASSLGIPTDNYGYTF. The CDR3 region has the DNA TGCGCCAGCAGCTTGGGGATCCCGACAGACAACTATGGCTACACCTTC. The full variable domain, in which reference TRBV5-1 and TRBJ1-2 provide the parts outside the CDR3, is KAGVTQTPRYLIKTRGQQVTLSCSPISGHRSVSWYQQTPGQGLQFLFEYFSETQRNKGNFPGRFSGRQFSNSRSEMNVSTLELGDSALYLCASSLGIPTDNYGYTFGSGTRLTVV.